These T cell receptor beta chains were read from a single sample in a study of beta chain features in type 1 diabetes. Repertoires were generated with immunoSEQ multiplex PCR, while TCRdb's copy carries only in-frame clones and drops some. The sample carries roughly 350,000 clones, 8.5% to 10% recorded once. The sample comprised central memory CD4+ T cells from blood. These receptors were obtained from a man aged 30-40 years with type 1 diabetes. CDR3s include the opening cysteine and the closing phenylalanine or tryptophan. Fields, in order: CDR3 length, V gene, J gene, D gene, clone size, CDR3 protein, CDR3 DNA. A D gene is named only where the DNA matches it firmly. Not all rows give a size; the values are once, few, many and, for expanded clones, a class.

length: 16; V: TRBV5-1; J: TRBJ1-1; D: .; size: few; CDR3: CASSRATGTRNTEAFF; DNA: TGCGCCAGCAGCCGCGCTACGGGGACCCGGAACACTGAAGCTTTCTTT
length: 15; V: TRBV5-4; J: TRBJ2-1; D: TRBD1; size: .; CDR3: CASSFWDRREGEQFF; DNA: TGTGCCAGCAGCTTCTGGGACAGGAGAGAGGGTGAGCAGTTCTTC
length: 14; V: TRBV19; J: TRBJ2-1; D: TRBD2; size: many; CDR3: CATRSAGGRDEQFF; DNA: TGTGCCACCCGCTCGGCGGGAGGGAGGGATGAGCAGTTCTTC
length: 15; V: TRBV29-1; J: TRBJ2-3; D: .; size: few; CDR3: CSVERSAASPDTQYF; DNA: TGCAGCGTTGAGAGGTCGGCGGCTAGCCCAGATACGCAGTATTTT
length: 16; V: TRBV27; J: TRBJ2-6; D: .; size: few; CDR3: CASSSPMASGANVLTF; DNA: TGTGCCAGCAGTTCGCCAATGGCCTCTGGGGCCAACGTCCTGACTTTC
length: 17; V: TRBV9; J: TRBJ2-7; D: TRBD2; size: .; CDR3: CASSVGIGLAGGYEQYF; DNA: TGTGCCAGCAGCGTAGGGATAGGGCTAGCGGGAGGGTACGAGCAGTACTTC
length: 11; V: TRBV20-1; J: TRBJ1-1; D: .; size: .; CDR3: CSVMGNTEAFF; DNA: TGCAGTGTCATGGGGAACACTGAAGCTTTCTTT
length: 12; V: TRBV29-1; J: TRBJ2-5; D: .; size: few; CDR3: CSVYRVQETQYF; DNA: TGCAGCGTTTACAGGGTTCAAGAGACCCAGTACTTC
length: 14; V: TRBV7-9; J: TRBJ1-5; D: .; size: few; CDR3: CASTLDSGNQPQHF; DNA: TGTGCCAGCACCCTAGACAGTGGCAATCAGCCCCAGCATTTT
length: 11; V: TRBV28; J: TRBJ2-1; D: TRBD2; size: .; CDR3: CASSALAAVFF; DNA: TGTGCCAGCAGTGCCCTAGCGGCAGTGTTCTTC
length: 13; V: TRBV27; J: TRBJ1-4; D: .; size: few; CDR3: CASRPNRAEKLFF; DNA: TGTGCCAGCAGACCCAACAGGGCCGAAAAACTGTTTTTT
length: 16; V: TRBV6-4; J: TRBJ2-2; D: .; size: few; CDR3: CASSLGLGGNTGELFF; DNA: TGTGCCAGCAGTCTTGGACTAGGGGGAAACACCGGGGAGCTGTTTTTT
length: 17; V: TRBV28; J: TRBJ1-5; D: .; size: .; CDR3: CASSLWGGGNLNQPQHF; DNA: TGTGCCAGCAGTTTATGGGGGGGAGGCAACCTCAATCAGCCCCAGCATTTT
length: 15; V: TRBV9; J: TRBJ2-1; D: .; size: .; CDR3: CASSVARSSYNEQFF; DNA: TGTGCCAGCAGCGTGGCTCGCAGCTCCTACAATGAGCAGTTCTTC
length: 14; V: TRBV28; J: TRBJ2-7; D: TRBD2; size: many; CDR3: CASSPRTSTYEQYF; DNA: TGTGCCAGCAGTCCCCGGACTAGCACCTACGAGCAGTACTTC
length: 13; V: TRBV7-2; J: TRBJ2-1; D: .; size: .; CDR3: CASSARVDNEQFF; DNA: TGTGCCAGCAGCGCTAGGGTAGACAATGAGCAGTTCTTC
length: 14; V: TRBV6-5; J: TRBJ1-1; D: TRBD1; size: .; CDR3: CASSWTGRDTEAFF; DNA: TGTGCCAGCAGTTGGACAGGGAGAGACACTGAAGCTTTCTTT
length: 14; V: TRBV30; J: TRBJ2-7; D: TRBD1; size: .; CDR3: CAWNPGQGSHEQYF; DNA: TGTGCCTGGAATCCGGGACAGGGGAGCCACGAGCAGTACTTC
length: 14; V: TRBV6-1; J: TRBJ2-7; D: .; size: .; CDR3: CASSYKGGDYEQYF; DNA: TGTGCCAGCAGTTATAAGGGGGGCGACTACGAGCAGTACTTC
length: 15; V: TRBV10-3; J: TRBJ2-2; D: TRBD1; size: .; CDR3: CASSTGTANTGELFF; DNA: TGTGCCAGCAGTACCGGGACAGCTAACACCGGGGAGCTGTTTTTT
length: 12; V: TRBV6-1; J: TRBJ1-5; D: .; size: .; CDR3: CASRGTNQPQHF; DNA: TGTGCCAGCAGGGGAACGAATCAGCCCCAGCATTTT
length: 14; V: TRBV15; J: TRBJ2-3; D: .; size: .; CDR3: CATSNRVGTDTQYF; DNA: TGTGCCACCAGCAACAGGGTTGGCACAGATACGCAGTATTTT
length: 15; V: TRBV11-2; J: TRBJ2-4; D: .; size: many; CDR3: CASSLASMAGLIQYF; DNA: TGTGCCAGCAGCTTGGCTTCCATGGCGGGGCTCATTCAGTACTTC
length: 15; V: TRBV6-5; J: TRBJ1-1; D: TRBD1; size: .; CDR3: CASSYSWDSGTEAFF; DNA: TGTGCCAGCAGTTACTCGTGGGACAGCGGCACTGAAGCTTTCTTT
length: 15; V: TRBV13; J: TRBJ2-2; D: .; size: .; CDR3: CASSFVPDQTGELFF; DNA: TGTGCCAGCAGCTTCGTCCCGGACCAGACCGGGGAGCTGTTTTTT
length: 11; V: TRBV11-2; J: TRBJ2-3; D: .; size: few; CDR3: CASVGSDTQYF; DNA: TGTGCCTCCGTAGGGAGCGATACGCAGTATTTT
length: 19; V: TRBV7-6; J: TRBJ1-4; D: .; size: .; CDR3: CASSRRPGSPTTGVEKLFF; DNA: TGTGCCAGCAGCCGGAGGCCAGGATCGCCGACCACCGGGGTCGAAAAACTGTTTTTT
length: 16; V: TRBV18; J: TRBJ2-5; D: .; size: few; CDR3: CASSQDFLPTAETQYF; DNA: TGTGCCAGCTCACAGGACTTTCTACCTACCGCGGAGACCCAGTACTTC
length: 14; V: TRBV5-1; J: TRBJ2-7; D: TRBD2; size: .; CDR3: CASKNGTTNYEQYF; DNA: TGCGCCAGCAAGAATGGGACTACCAACTACGAGCAGTACTTC
length: 17; V: TRBV18; J: TRBJ2-5; D: TRBD2; size: many; CDR3: CASSPSSGLAGEETQYF; DNA: TGTGCCAGCTCACCTTCATCGGGGCTAGCGGGAGAAGAGACCCAGTACTTC
length: 15; V: TRBV28; J: TRBJ2-2; D: .; size: few; CDR3: CASNKNREGVGELFF; DNA: TGTGCCAGCAATAAAAACAGGGAGGGGGTCGGGGAGCTGTTTTTT
length: 13; V: TRBV27; J: TRBJ2-7; D: .; size: .; CDR3: CASSRTRGYEQYF; DNA: TGTGCCAGCAGTCGGACGCGTGGGTACGAGCAGTACTTC
length: 13; V: TRBV18; J: TRBJ2-7; D: .; size: many; CDR3: CASSPSGTYEQYF; DNA: TGTGCCAGCTCACCAAGCGGCACCTACGAGCAGTACTTC
length: 14; V: TRBV5-1; J: TRBJ2-7; D: TRBD1; size: .; CDR3: CASSRTFQGQEQYF; DNA: TGCGCCAGCAGCCGTACATTCCAGGGACAGGAGCAGTACTTC
length: 13; V: TRBV11-3; J: TRBJ2-7; D: TRBD2; size: .; CDR3: CASSLDRGGEQYF; DNA: TGTGCCAGCAGCTTAGATCGGGGGGGCGAGCAGTACTTC
length: 14; V: TRBV6-5; J: TRBJ2-5; D: TRBD1; size: few; CDR3: CASSPGQGQETQYF; DNA: TGTGCCAGCAGCCCGGGACAGGGCCAAGAGACCCAGTACTTC
length: 15; V: TRBV4-3; J: TRBJ2-7; D: .; size: few; CDR3: CASSPPRKADYEQYF; DNA: TGCGCCAGCAGCCCCCCGCGCAAGGCTGACTACGAGCAGTACTTC
length: 16; V: TRBV4-2; J: TRBJ2-1; D: TRBD2; size: .; CDR3: CASSQDLDSGGNEQFF; DNA: TGTGCCAGCAGCCAGGATCTCGATAGCGGGGGGAATGAGCAGTTCTTC
length: 11; V: TRBV2; J: TRBJ1-4; D: .; size: .; CDR3: CASSRREKLFF; DNA: TGTGCCAGCAGCCGACGGGAAAAACTGTTTTTT
length: 14; V: TRBV9; J: TRBJ2-1; D: TRBD2; size: .; CDR3: CASSLAGARNEQFF; DNA: TGTGCCAGCTCGTTAGCGGGAGCTCGTAATGAGCAGTTCTTC
length: 12; V: TRBV11-3; J: TRBJ2-5; D: .; size: few; CDR3: CASSSSQETQYF; DNA: TGTGCCAGCAGTAGTAGTCAAGAGACCCAGTACTTC
length: 16; V: TRBV5-4; J: TRBJ2-2; D: TRBD1; size: few; CDR3: CASSPRQGSDTGELFF; DNA: TGTGCCAGCAGCCCTCGACAGGGATCGGACACCGGGGAGCTGTTTTTT
length: 15; V: TRBV5-1; J: TRBJ2-2; D: .; size: few; CDR3: CASYPDVLNTGELFF; DNA: TGCGCCAGCTATCCCGACGTTTTAAACACCGGGGAGCTGTTTTTT
length: 19; V: TRBV11-2; J: TRBJ2-3; D: TRBD2; size: many; CDR3: CASSPSSPRSGRFRDTQYF; DNA: TGTGCCAGCAGCCCCAGCTCACCACGTAGCGGGAGATTTAGAGATACGCAGTATTTT
length: 14; V: TRBV18; J: TRBJ1-1; D: .; size: .; CDR3: CASSPGVMNTEAFF; DNA: TGTGCCAGCTCACCCGGAGTCATGAACACTGAAGCTTTCTTT
length: 15; V: TRBV13; J: TRBJ1-1; D: TRBD1; size: many; CDR3: CASSSTGQGGTEAFF; DNA: TGTGCCAGCAGCTCAACTGGACAGGGAGGCACTGAAGCTTTCTTT